One sample yielded the 31 T cell receptor beta chains listed below, sequenced in a study of glioma-infiltrating T cells. The iRepertoire nested amplicon-rescue multiplex PCR amplified TCR alpha and beta CDR3s from RNA. TCRdb re-analysed the multiplex PCR reads in MiXCR, keeping a single row per CDR3 protein. The sample consists of 150,000 or so distinct CDR3 sequences, approximately 39% of them appearing once. The sample comprised glioma tissue, nonneoplastic brain tissue, or PBMCs (not recorded which). The receptors were gathered from a human donor with low-grade glioma or glioblastoma, undergoing nonglioma brain surgery, or in good health (not recorded which).

The chain employs TRBV24-1 and TRBJ1-5, with 7 bases that match TRBD1. Germline trimming cut 5 bases from V and 6 bases from J; bases unmatched to any gene: 3. The germline V gene encodes CDR1 KGHDR and CDR2 SFDVKD. This CDR3 is built from 13 residues. The CDR3 DNA is TGTGCCACCAGTGGACAGGGAACTCAGCCCCAGCATTTT. Translated, it gives CATSGQGTQPQHF.

The rearrangement links TRBV6-5 to TRBJ1-2; no firm D call. Germline CDR1 MNHEY, CDR2 SVGAGI. The CDR3 contains 15 residues. Trimming cost V 0 bases and J 0 bases, with 8 bases left between them. The CDR3 sequence is CASSYSGKSNYGYTF. CDR3 in DNA: TGTGCCAGCAGTTACTCAGGGAAATCTAACTATGGCTACACCTTC.

This clonotype has at least ten counts. This chain connects TRBV27 to TRBJ2-1; the D gene is possibly TRBD1 (6 bases). The CDR3 runs 14 residues. Per germline, CDR1 MNHEY and CDR2 SMNVEV (reference sequence). The V end was cut by 7 bases, the J end by 5 bases, with 15 bases between. CDR3 sequence: CASKDTGPHNEQFF. The CDR3 bases are TGTGCCAGCAAGGACACAGGGCCCCACAATGAGCAGTTCTTC.

This clonotype was seen a few times. The chain has TRBV6-1 and TRBJ2-7, with 8 bases that match TRBD2. This CDR3 spans 15 amino acids. Germline V gene lookup returns CDR1 MNHNS and CDR2 SASEGT. The V gene end was trimmed by 1 base and the J gene end by 9 bases; junction bases not matched to a gene: 11. The DNA for the CDR3 is TGTGCCAGCAGTGAAGGCCCTGGACTAGCTTCGGTGCAGTACTTC. This codes for CASSEGPGLASVQYF.

The chain carries TRBV3-1 and TRBJ1-2, with D uncertain. The CDR3 runs to 11 residues. V lost 3 bases and J 8 bases, leaving 7 bases between the germline ends. In germline, CDR1 is LGHDT, CDR2 YNNKEL (reference sequence). CDR3 amino acids: CASSHAEGYTF. CDR3 coding DNA: TGTGCCAGCAGCCATGCTGAGGGCTACACCTTC.

The chain carries TRBV6-1 and TRBJ2-1; TRBD2 agrees at 10 bases. In germline, CDR1 is MNHNS, CDR2 SASEGT. Unmatched junction bases numbered 10, after V lost 3 bases and J lost 11 bases. This CDR3 has 15 residues. The CDR3 DNA is TGTGCCAGCAGTGAGGCAGCGGGAGGGCCTAAAAAGCAGTTCTTC. This encodes CASSEAAGGPKKQFF.

On this clonotype itself: One end of the junction does not line up with germline, which may come from a read error. The genes are TRBV18 and TRBJ2-7; the D gene is possibly TRBD1 (5 bases). The CDR3 extends over 13 amino acids. The germline CDR1 and CDR2 sequences are KGHSH and LQKENI. This chain's CDR3 is CASSTSQVSEQYF. The CDR3 nucleotides read TGTGCCAGCTCAACATCACAGGTTTCCGAGCAGTATTTC.

This clonotype has at least ten counts. The chain joins TRBV28 to TRBJ1-1; D is possibly TRBD1 (5 bases). This CDR3 region has 13 residues. Germline V lookup: CDR1 MDHEN, CDR2 SYDVKM. Between the trimmed V and J ends, which lost 0 bases and 7 bases, there was a span of 9 bases. The CDR3 reads CASSLWERGEAFF. The CDR3 DNA reads as TGTGCCAGCAGTTTATGGGAAAGGGGTGAAGCTTTCTTT. Drawing the rest from reference TRBV28 and TRBJ1-1, the complete variable domain is DVKVTQSSRYLVKRTGEKVFLECVQDMDHENMFWYRQDPGLGLRLIYFSYDVKMKEKGDIPEGYSVSREKKERFSLILESASTNQTSMYLCASSLWERGEAFFGQGTRLTVV.

The rearrangement uses TRBV9 and TRBJ2-5; D is uncertain. Germline assignment: CDR1 SGDLS and CDR2 YYNGEE. Trimming left V 0 bases short and J 2 bases short, with 5 bases between. The CDR3 is 13 amino acids. As DNA, the CDR3 is TGTGCCAGCAGCGTAGGCATTCAAGAGACCCAGTACTTC. Amino acids: CASSVGIQETQYF.

This clonotype was detected many times. The rearrangement uses TRBV6-2 or TRBV6-3 and TRBJ2-7; 7 bases are a match to TRBD1. J gave up 2 bases and V 0 bases, and 4 bases lay outside the gene matches. CDR3 size: 15 residues. Germline CDR1 MNHEY, CDR2 SVGEGT. CDR3 sequence reads: CASSYSDRSTYEQYF. In nucleotides, the CDR3 is TGTGCCAGCAGTTACTCGGACAGGTCTACCTACGAGCAGTACTTC.

For this clonotype: This may be a read error, as it is one base from a much larger clone. The chain couples TRBV6-1 to TRBJ1-6, with D perhaps TRBD1 (6 bases). Germline CDR1 reads MNHNS; CDR2 reads SASEGT. This CDR3 has 15 amino acids. The V end lost 5 bases, the J end lost 8 bases, and 16 bases lay between the germline ends. The CDR3 coding sequence is TGTGCCAGCAGTCAGACAGGAATTAGCTATTCACCCCTCCACTTT. Encoded protein: CASSQTGISYSPLHF.

The gene calls are TRBV6-1 and TRBJ2-7; TRBD2 is a possible D gene (7 bases). Germline V CDR1 and CDR2: MNHNS, SASEGT. The CDR3 runs to 17 residues. V was shortened by 1 base and J by 0 bases, with 16 bases between the two germline ends. CDR3: CASSEGTRGASSYEQYF. DNA for the CDR3: TGTGCCAGCAGTGAAGGCACCCGGGGGGCGAGCTCCTACGAGCAGTACTTC.

The chain couples TRBV12-3 or TRBV12-4 to TRBJ1-1; no firm D call. V was cut by 3 bases and J by 1 base, with 9 bases left in between. This CDR3 region has 14 residues. The CDR3 spells CASSLREENTEAFF. CDR3 nucleotides: TGTGCCAGCAGTTTGAGGGAGGAGAACACTGAAGCTTTCTTT.

The V and J genes are TRBV15 and TRBJ2-1; 10 bases fit TRBD2. V lost 0 bases and J lost 6; bases outside the gene matches: 11. Germline V gene sequence: CDR1 LNHNV, CDR2 YYDKDF (reference sequence). CDR3 size: 18 residues. The CDR3 loop is CATSRELAGNVLGNEQFF. The CDR3 coding sequence is TGTGCCACCAGCAGAGAACTAGCGGGGAACGTGTTGGGCAATGAGCAGTTCTTC.

This chain connects TRBV7-2 to TRBJ2-1, with 7 bases matching TRBD2. CDR3 length equals 16 residues. The V gene end was trimmed by 2 bases and the J gene end by 3 bases; junction bases not matched to a gene: 7. Germline-derived CDR1 and CDR2 are SGHTA and FQGNSA. The DNA for the CDR3 is TGTGCCAGCAGCTTACAGAGCGGGACTAACTACAATGAGCAGTTCTTC. It is translated as CASSLQSGTNYNEQFF. The complete variable domain, with remaining parts taken from reference TRBV7-2 and TRBJ2-1, reads GAGVSQSPSNKVTEKGKDVELRCDPISGHTALYWYRQSLGQGLEFLIYFQGNSAPDKSGLPSDRFSAERTGGSVSTLTIQRTQQEDSAVYLCASSLQSGTNYNEQFFGPGTRLTVL.

The chain recombines TRBV5-4 with TRBJ2-5; the D is unclear. Trimming took 4 bases from V and 2 from J, leaving 6 bases between them. The V gene's germline CDR1 is SGHNT and CDR2 YYREEE (reference sequence). This CDR3 is 12 amino acids long. CDR3 coding DNA: TGTGCCAGCAGCGGTAATCAAGAGACCCAGTACTTC. This sequence encodes CASSGNQETQYF. Full variable domain (remainder filled in from reference TRBV5-4 and TRBJ2-5): ETGVTQSPTHLIKTRGQQVTLRCSSQSGHNTVSWYQQALGQGPQFIFQYYREEENGRGNFPPRFSGLQFPNYSSELNVNALELDDSALYLCASSGNQETQYFGPGTRLLVL.

This chain connects TRBV20-1 to TRBJ2-5, with D perhaps TRBD2 (5 bases). Germline CDR1 reads DFQATT; CDR2 reads SNEGSKA (reference sequence). V was pared by 5 bases and J by 4 bases, with 17 bases between. This CDR3 spans 14 amino acids. This CDR3 reads CSAAGGEGGETQYF. The CDR3 bases are TGCAGTGCTGCAGGCGGAGAGGGCGGAGAGACCCAGTACTTC.

The chain recombines TRBV20-1 with TRBJ2-5; 11 bases map to TRBD2. The J call is doubtful: the DNA matches TRBJ2-7 better. Germline loops: CDR1 DFQATT, CDR2 SNEGSKA (reference sequence). The CDR3 runs 14 residues. DNA of the CDR3: TGCAGTGCCACCCGGGGGACTAGCGGTTACGAGCAGTACTTC. Translation: CSATRGTSGYEQYF.

This clonotype was counted between two and nine times. The chain employs TRBV27 and TRBJ2-7; 9 nucleotides match TRBD2. Germline CDR1 is MNHEY and CDR2 is SMNVEV (reference sequence). The V segment lost 5 bases and the J segment 2 bases; nucleotides outside the gene matches: 7. The CDR3 consists of 15 residues. The CDR3 DNA follows: TGTGCCAGCAGTCCCCAGACTAGCGGCCCCTACGAGCAGTACTTC. Its translation is CASSPQTSGPYEQYF.

The chain links TRBV7-6 to TRBJ2-3; 8 nucleotides align to TRBD1. V gave up 1 base and J gave up 6 bases; unmatched junction bases: 3. CDR1 and CDR2 (germline): SGHVS, FNYEAQ. The CDR3 is made up of 14 amino acids. CDR3: CASSLGTGGDTQYF. In DNA form, the CDR3 reads TGTGCCAGCAGCTTAGGAACAGGGGGTGATACGCAGTATTTT.

This clonotype appeared a few times. The chain combines TRBV2 with TRBJ2-1; 8 bases match TRBD2. J lost 5 bases, V lost 6 bases, and 15 bases had no gene match. The length of the CDR3 is 17 residues. Germline V gene lookup returns CDR1 SNHLY and CDR2 FYNNEI. The CDR3 DNA reads TGTGCCAGCAGCCAAGCCCCCTCCGCGGGGGGACACAATGAGCAGTTCTTC. Protein product: CASSQAPSAGGHNEQFF.

This clonotype was picked up many times. The V gene is TRBV6-1, the J gene TRBJ1-1; a possible D gene is TRBD1 (5 bases). This CDR3 contains 11 residues. V shed 3 bases and J shed 8 bases, with 7 bases lying between them. Germline V gives CDR1 MNHNS, CDR2 SASEGT. CDR3 amino acids: CASSDGGEAFF. CDR3 nucleotide sequence: TGTGCCAGCAGTGATGGGGGGGAAGCTTTCTTT.

This clonotype showed up just a few times. J is TRBJ2-7 and V is TRBV7-2; the match to TRBD1 covers 9 bases. Germline lookup yields CDR1 SGHTA and CDR2 FQGNSA. CDR3 length equals 16 residues. V dropped 2 bases and J dropped 0; count of bases not matched to a gene: 5. CDR3 protein: CASSLTGTGSSYEQYF. In nucleotides, the CDR3 is TGTGCCAGCAGCTTAACGGGGACAGGGAGCTCCTACGAGCAGTACTTC.

This clonotype has a count of ten or more. DNA of the CDR3: TGCAGTGCCTCCCCTTGGAGGGAGAACACTGAAGCTTTCTTT. Amino acid sequence: CSASPWRENTEAFF. The chain has TRBV20-1 and TRBJ1-1, with D uncertain. The CDR3 length is 14 residues. With 6 bases removed from V and 1 base from J, the gap between germline ends came to 15 bases. Germline V gene data show CDR1 as DFQATT and CDR2 as SNEGSKA (reference sequence).

This clonotype was counted a few times. This chain connects TRBV7-2 to TRBJ2-5; 9 bases line up with TRBD1. The junction had 12 bases not matched to a gene; V was cut back by 5 bases and J by 5 bases. This CDR3 has 16 residues. Germline CDR1 is SGHTA and CDR2 is FQGNSA. The CDR3 here is CASSITRTGGQETQYF. CDR3 DNA sequence: TGTGCCAGCAGCATTACTCGAACAGGGGGCCAGGAGACCCAGTACTTC.

The sample holds one count of this clonotype. V and J are TRBV27 and TRBJ2-3; TRBD1 agrees at 8 bases. Germline loops: CDR1 MNHEY, CDR2 SMNVEV (reference sequence). This CDR3 contains 15 residues. V shed 3 bases, J shed 7 bases, and the junction held 9 bases outside the gene matches. The CDR3 is CASSFDRGSAYTQYF. CDR3 nucleotide sequence: TGTGCCAGCAGTTTCGACAGGGGCTCAGCGTATACGCAGTATTTT.

CDR3: CASSSDRSRTDTQYF. The DNA of the CDR3 is TGTGCCAGCAGCTCAGACAGGTCCAGGACAGATACGCAGTATTTT. V usage is TRBV7-2 and J usage is TRBJ2-3, with D possibly TRBD1 on 6 matching bases. Germline CDR1 and CDR2: SGHTA and FQGNSA. V shed 4 bases and J shed 3 bases, with 14 bases lying between them. The length of the CDR3 is 15 residues. Using reference TRBV7-2 and TRBJ2-3 for the parts outside the CDR3, the full variable domain is GAGVSQSPSNKVTEKGKDVELRCDPISGHTALYWYRQSLGQGLEFLIYFQGNSAPDKSGLPSDRFSAERTGGSVSTLTIQRTQQEDSAVYLCASSSDRSRTDTQYFGPGTRLTVL.

The chain uses TRBV20-1 and TRBJ1-5; D uncertain. V lost 0 bases and J lost 7, with 13 bases in between. The CDR3 is made up of 14 amino acids. Germline CDR1 DFQATT, CDR2 SNEGSKA (reference sequence). The CDR3 sequence is CSAREGRVGQPQHF. In DNA form, the CDR3 reads TGCAGTGCTAGAGAGGGAAGGGTGGGGCAGCCCCAGCATTTT.

The CDR3 spells CASSTGTGYNEQFF. The CDR3 bases are TGTGCCAGCAGTACCGGGACTGGATACAATGAGCAGTTCTTC. The chain links TRBV7-9 to TRBJ2-1; TRBD2 is a possible D gene (6 bases). V dropped 6 bases and J dropped 4 bases, with 13 bases sitting between them. Germline V gene sequence: CDR1 SEHNR, CDR2 FQNEAQ (reference sequence). This CDR3 has 14 residues.

This clonotype was seen a handful of times. The chain recombines TRBV6-1 with TRBJ2-5, with a possible D match to TRBD1 (5 bases). The CDR3 totals 13 residues. Trimming stripped 6 bases from V and 5 bases from J, with 13 bases between. Germline CDR1 MNHNS, CDR2 SASEGT. CDR3 loop: CASRTTGWETQYF. In DNA, the CDR3 is TGTGCCAGCAGAACCACAGGATGGGAGACCCAGTACTTC.

In the case of this clonotype: One junction end does not reproduce the germline sequence, and a read error may be involved. The V and J genes are TRBV29-1 and TRBJ1-1; a weak D match, TRBD1 (5 bases). CDR1 is SQVTM, CDR2 ANQGSEA, per germline. This CDR3 spans 10 amino acids. The CDR3 sequence is CSATRDPELF. The CDR3 coding sequence is TGCAGCGCCACCCGGGACCCCGAACTCTTT.